The sequence of this T cell receptor (beta chain) was determined in a study of identifying expanded T cells in peripheral blood. Study-wide findings and caveats: Variance in clone template counts between roughly 2-week samples significantly increased with total template count across all healthy donors.

Collection occurred without any documented infections or immune events in donors. In regard to this clone: Its target is unknown.

Repertoires were generated with immunoSEQ multiplex PCR, while TCRdb's copy carries only in-frame clones and drops some. The data contain under 150,000 clones, approximately 84% of them singletons. With 4 bases removed from V and 1 base from J, the gap between germline ends came to 27 bases. CDR3 length: 21 residues. Germline-derived CDR1 and CDR2 are SGHRS and YFSETQ. This chain links TRBV5-1 with TRBJ2-6, with D possibly TRBD1 on 6 matching bases. The TCR sequence derives from a person aged 18 to 75 in good health. The sequenced material came from blood. The CDR3 nucleotides read TGCGCCAGCAGCCAAGCACAGGGTATCCTTGCCGAAATATCTGGGGCCAACGTCCTGACTTTC. This translates into CASSQAQGILAEISGANVLTF.